Listed below are T cell receptor beta chains from one sample, sequenced in a study of shared clonotypes between healthy human individuals. The protocol was immunoSEQ multiplex PCR, while the TCRdb copy is restricted to in-frame clones and leaves out a portion. The sample lists millions of clones, about 93% occurring once. The specimen sequenced was naive CD8+ T cells from PBMCs. The receptors shown here come from a man in his late teens or twenties in good health. Some clones in this sample may be carry-over from other donors' samples. CDR3s include the opening cysteine and the closing phenylalanine or tryptophan. Fields, in order: J gene, V gene, D gene, clone size, CDR3 DNA, CDR3 protein. A D gene is named only where the DNA matches it firmly. Clone size appears in some rows only: once, few, many, or a class for an expanded clone.

TRBJ1-1 | TRBV7-9 | NA | NA | TGTGCCAGCAACTCGGACAGAATCCTTTTTCTGAACACTGAAGCTTTCTTT | CASNSDRILFLNTEAFF
TRBJ1-5 | TRBV7-8 | NA | NA | TGTGCCAGCAGCTTTGTTCCAGGAGTTGGGCAGCCCCAGCATTTT | CASSFVPGVGQPQHF
TRBJ2-5 | TRBV15 | NA | NA | TGTGCCACCAGCAGAGACTGGGGGGACCCCGGGGCCCAAGAGACCCAGTACTTC | CATSRDWGDPGAQETQYF
TRBJ2-5 | TRBV5-6 | NA | NA | TGTGCCAGCAGCTTGGGGGTTCCCAAGGCTGAGACCCAGTACTTC | CASSLGVPKAETQYF
TRBJ2-1 | TRBV19 | TRBD2 | NA | TGTGCCAGTAGTATTCGGGACTACAACAATGAGCAGTTCTTC | CASSIRDYNNEQFF
TRBJ2-1 | TRBV7-8 | TRBD2 | NA | TGTGCCAGCAGCGGAGGCCCGGGACTAGCGGCACTGGAGCAGTTCTTC | CASSGGPGLAALEQFF
TRBJ1-3 | TRBV25-1 | NA | NA | TGTGCCAGCAGTGGCACAGGATTCGCTGGAAACACCATATATTTT | CASSGTGFAGNTIYF
TRBJ2-2 | TRBV7-2 | TRBD2 | NA | TGTGCCAGCAGCCACGGGACTAGCGTCGACACCGGGGAGCTGTTTTTT | CASSHGTSVDTGELFF
TRBJ2-4 | TRBV10-1 | NA | once | TGCGCCAGCAGTGAGTCGAGAAGGGACGACATTCAGTACTTC | CASSESRRDDIQYF
TRBJ2-2 | TRBV11-2 | TRBD1 | NA | TGTGCCAGCAGCCCACTCCGGACAGGGCTCGGGGAGCTGTTTTTT | CASSPLRTGLGELFF
TRBJ1-5 | TRBV4-1 | NA | NA | TGCGCCAGCAGCCAAGACAGTACCTGGAGCAATCAGCCCCAGCATTTT | CASSQDSTWSNQPQHF
TRBJ2-4 | TRBV5-1 | NA | NA | NA | CASSSSGLKNIQYF
TRBJ2-1 | TRBV27 | TRBD2 | once | TGTGCCAGCAGGGCACTAGGGGAGGGCGATGAGCAGTTCTTC | CASRALGEGDEQFF
TRBJ1-1 | TRBV2 | NA | NA | TGTGCCAGCAGTGTGGGACGGAATATGAACACTGAAGCTTTCTTT | CASSVGRNMNTEAFF
TRBJ2-2 | TRBV27 | NA | NA | TGTGCCAGCAGTCCTCGGACCCCGATAATTAGAGGGGAGCTGTTTTTT | CASSPRTPIIRGELFF
TRBJ2-7 | TRBV6-4 | NA | NA | TGTGCCATCCGCCGCCCCGGGTACGAGCAGTACTTC | CAIRRPGYEQYF
TRBJ2-7 | TRBV10-3 | TRBD1 | once | TGTGCCATCAGTGACCTTCACAGGGGCTATCCCCTCGAGCAGTACTTC | CAISDLHRGYPLEQYF
TRBJ2-2 | TRBV19 | NA | NA | TGTGCCAGTAGCCAGCAGCGAGCAAACACCGGGGAGCTGTTTTTT | CASSQQRANTGELFF
TRBJ2-7 | TRBV29-1 | TRBD1 | NA | TGCAGCGTTGGGGGTGGGGACAGGGTCTACGAGCAGTACTTC | CSVGGGDRVYEQYF
TRBJ2-7 | TRBV5-4 | TRBD2 | NA | TGTGCCAGCAGCCCGGGACTAGCGGGTGCCTACGAGCAGTACTTC | CASSPGLAGAYEQYF
TRBJ1-1 | TRBV5-4 | NA | NA | TGTGCCAGCAGCTTGTCTGAGGGCCCTGAAGCTTTCTTT | CASSLSEGPEAFF
TRBJ2-1 | TRBV23-1 | NA | NA | TGCGCCAGCAGTCCTCCGAATGAGCAGTTCTTC | CASSPPNEQFF
TRBJ2-1 | TRBV2 | TRBD2 | NA | TGTGCCAGCAGTGAATCGGCTAGCGGGAGTCTTTGGAATGAGCAGTTCTTC | CASSESASGSLWNEQFF
TRBJ2-3 | TRBV4-3 | NA | NA | TGCGCCAGCAGCCAAGCGAGAGATACGCAGTATTTT | CASSQARDTQYF
TRBJ2-7 | TRBV4-1 | NA | NA | TGCGCCAGCAGCCAAGAATACGGCAGGGTCCCTTCCTACGAGCAGTACTTC | CASSQEYGRVPSYEQYF
TRBJ2-3 | TRBV28 | TRBD2 | NA | TGTGCCAGCAGTTTTGGGGCGGGAGCGTACACAGATACGCAGTATTTT | CASSFGAGAYTDTQYF
TRBJ2-1 | TRBV7-3 | TRBD2 | NA | TGTGCCAGCAGCTTAATAGCGGGAACCCCATACAATGAGCAGTTCTTC | CASSLIAGTPYNEQFF
TRBJ2-1 | TRBV9 | NA | NA | TGTGCCAGCAGCGTAGAGGGGACTCCCTACAATGAGCAGTTCTTC | CASSVEGTPYNEQFF
TRBJ2-6 | TRBV27 | NA | once | TGTGCCAGCAGTCCTCTTTCTGGGGCCAACGTCCTGACTTTC | CASSPLSGANVLTF
TRBJ1-2 | TRBV4-3 | NA | NA | TGCGCCAGCAGCCCCGGTTCAGGAGGTTTCAATGGCTACACCTTC | CASSPGSGGFNGYTF
TRBJ2-1 | TRBV7-9 | TRBD2 | NA | TGTGCCAGCACCCTCGGGGGGAGCGGCTACAATGAGCAGTTCTTC | CASTLGGSGYNEQFF
TRBJ1-2 | TRBV7-9 | NA | NA | TGTGCCAGCAGCTTGGCAGCCGGCTATGGCTACACCTTC | CASSLAAGYGYTF
TRBJ1-5 | TRBV7-8 | NA | NA | TGTGCCAGCAGCTGGGGGGACAGCAATCAGCCCCAGCATTTT | CASSWGDSNQPQHF
TRBJ1-1 | TRBV4-2 | NA | NA | TGTGCCAGCAGCGACGGGCAGTTTCAGGCTTTCTTT | CASSDGQFQAFF
TRBJ2-2 | TRBV2 | NA | NA | TGTGCCAGCATTAACCGGGACACTTACACCGGGGAGCTGTTTTTT | CASINRDTYTGELFF
TRBJ2-5 | TRBV7-9 | TRBD1 | NA | TGTGCCAGCAGCTTATGGGACAGGGGAACAGAGACCCAGTACTTC | CASSLWDRGTETQYF
TRBJ2-7 | TRBV19 | TRBD2 | NA | TGTGCCAGTAGTATAGTCGGGACTAGCGGGAACGAGCAGTACTTC | CASSIVGTSGNEQYF
TRBJ1-1 | TRBV5-8 | NA | NA | TGTGCCAGCAGCCCCCGGGGGGGCACTGAAGCTTTCTTT | CASSPRGGTEAFF
TRBJ2-1 | TRBV7-6 | NA | NA | TGTGCCAGCAGCGCCCAGAGGGGGAGGGCGTTCAATGAGCAGTTCTTC | CASSAQRGRAFNEQFF
TRBJ2-7 | TRBV5-4 | NA | NA | TGTGCCAGCAGCTGGGGACAAGCGTACGAGCAGTACTTC | CASSWGQAYEQYF
TRBJ2-7 | TRBV5-4 | NA | once | TGTGCCAGCAGCTTCCAGGAAACCTACGAGCAGTACTTC | CASSFQETYEQYF
TRBJ1-5 | TRBV28 | NA | NA | TGTGCCAGCAGTTTCGGGGGGCCCAATCAGCCCCAGCATTTT | CASSFGGPNQPQHF
TRBJ1-5 | TRBV28 | NA | NA | TGTGCCAGCAGTTTCATTCGGACTAAACACAGGTCGGCCCAGCATTTT | CASSFIRTKHRSAQHF
TRBJ2-1 | TRBV11-2 | TRBD2 | NA | TGTGCCAGCAGTTCGCGACTAGCGGGGAATCTCTACAATGAGCAGTTCTTC | CASSSRLAGNLYNEQFF
TRBJ2-5 | TRBV5-1 | TRBD1 | NA | TGCGCCAGCAGCCCCGGACAGGGAGAGACCCAGTACTTC | CASSPGQGETQYF
TRBJ2-3 | TRBV11-2 | NA | NA | TGTGCCAGCAGCTTAGAAACGGGACGGGAAAGCACAGATACGCAGTATTTT | CASSLETGRESTDTQYF
TRBJ1-1 | TRBV28 | TRBD1 | once | TGTGCCAGCAGTCGGGGACAGGGAGAAGCTTTCTTT | CASSRGQGEAFF
TRBJ2-7 | TRBV9 | NA | NA | TGTGCCAGCAGCCCGGGCCAGGGTGCCGAGCAGTACTTC | CASSPGQGAEQYF
TRBJ2-7 | TRBV28 | TRBD1 | NA | TGTGCCAGCAGCCAAACAGGGGGCCCCTGGTCGGGGCGGGAGCAGTACTTC | CASSQTGGPWSGREQYF
TRBJ2-1 | TRBV28 | TRBD2 | NA | TGTGCCAGCAGTTTCACTAGCGTGGTCAATGAGCAGTTCTTC | CASSFTSVVNEQFF
TRBJ1-4 | TRBV7-6 | NA | NA | TGTGCCAGCAGCTTAGAAGTAGAAGGGACGACGGGAGAAAAACTGTTTTTT | CASSLEVEGTTGEKLFF
TRBJ2-1 | TRBV4-1 | NA | once | TGCGCCAGCAGCCAAGATGTGGGCCGTGAGAGGGAGCAGTTCTTC | CASSQDVGREREQFF
TRBJ2-5 | TRBV27 | NA | NA | TGTGCCAGCAGTTTACCGGACCCGGACGGGACCCAGTACTTC | CASSLPDPDGTQYF
TRBJ2-7 | TRBV5-5 | NA | NA | TGTGCCAGCAGCTTGGGGTGGGTGTACGAGCAGTACTTC | CASSLGWVYEQYF
TRBJ2-5 | TRBV28 | NA | NA | TGTGCCAGCAGTCAAGAATACAGGGAGACCCAGTACTTC | CASSQEYRETQYF
TRBJ1-1 | TRBV4-1 | NA | NA | TGCGCCAGCAGCTTCAGGGGATCAGGCACTGAAGCTTTCTTT | CASSFRGSGTEAFF
TRBJ1-4 | TRBV28 | NA | NA | TGTGCCAGCAGTTTGCGGGGGAGAAATGAAAAACTGTTTTTT | CASSLRGRNEKLFF
TRBJ1-4 | TRBV19 | NA | NA | TGTGCCAGTAGTATGGGAGAAGGGTATGAAAAACTGTTTTTT | CASSMGEGYEKLFF
TRBJ1-3 | TRBV9 | TRBD1 | NA | TGTGCCAGCAGCGGGACAGGGGTCTCCTCTGGAAACACCATATATTTT | CASSGTGVSSGNTIYF
TRBJ2-7 | TRBV6-5 | TRBD2 | NA | TGTGCCAGCAGTCGGACTAGCGGGAGGGACGAGCAGTACTTC | CASSRTSGRDEQYF